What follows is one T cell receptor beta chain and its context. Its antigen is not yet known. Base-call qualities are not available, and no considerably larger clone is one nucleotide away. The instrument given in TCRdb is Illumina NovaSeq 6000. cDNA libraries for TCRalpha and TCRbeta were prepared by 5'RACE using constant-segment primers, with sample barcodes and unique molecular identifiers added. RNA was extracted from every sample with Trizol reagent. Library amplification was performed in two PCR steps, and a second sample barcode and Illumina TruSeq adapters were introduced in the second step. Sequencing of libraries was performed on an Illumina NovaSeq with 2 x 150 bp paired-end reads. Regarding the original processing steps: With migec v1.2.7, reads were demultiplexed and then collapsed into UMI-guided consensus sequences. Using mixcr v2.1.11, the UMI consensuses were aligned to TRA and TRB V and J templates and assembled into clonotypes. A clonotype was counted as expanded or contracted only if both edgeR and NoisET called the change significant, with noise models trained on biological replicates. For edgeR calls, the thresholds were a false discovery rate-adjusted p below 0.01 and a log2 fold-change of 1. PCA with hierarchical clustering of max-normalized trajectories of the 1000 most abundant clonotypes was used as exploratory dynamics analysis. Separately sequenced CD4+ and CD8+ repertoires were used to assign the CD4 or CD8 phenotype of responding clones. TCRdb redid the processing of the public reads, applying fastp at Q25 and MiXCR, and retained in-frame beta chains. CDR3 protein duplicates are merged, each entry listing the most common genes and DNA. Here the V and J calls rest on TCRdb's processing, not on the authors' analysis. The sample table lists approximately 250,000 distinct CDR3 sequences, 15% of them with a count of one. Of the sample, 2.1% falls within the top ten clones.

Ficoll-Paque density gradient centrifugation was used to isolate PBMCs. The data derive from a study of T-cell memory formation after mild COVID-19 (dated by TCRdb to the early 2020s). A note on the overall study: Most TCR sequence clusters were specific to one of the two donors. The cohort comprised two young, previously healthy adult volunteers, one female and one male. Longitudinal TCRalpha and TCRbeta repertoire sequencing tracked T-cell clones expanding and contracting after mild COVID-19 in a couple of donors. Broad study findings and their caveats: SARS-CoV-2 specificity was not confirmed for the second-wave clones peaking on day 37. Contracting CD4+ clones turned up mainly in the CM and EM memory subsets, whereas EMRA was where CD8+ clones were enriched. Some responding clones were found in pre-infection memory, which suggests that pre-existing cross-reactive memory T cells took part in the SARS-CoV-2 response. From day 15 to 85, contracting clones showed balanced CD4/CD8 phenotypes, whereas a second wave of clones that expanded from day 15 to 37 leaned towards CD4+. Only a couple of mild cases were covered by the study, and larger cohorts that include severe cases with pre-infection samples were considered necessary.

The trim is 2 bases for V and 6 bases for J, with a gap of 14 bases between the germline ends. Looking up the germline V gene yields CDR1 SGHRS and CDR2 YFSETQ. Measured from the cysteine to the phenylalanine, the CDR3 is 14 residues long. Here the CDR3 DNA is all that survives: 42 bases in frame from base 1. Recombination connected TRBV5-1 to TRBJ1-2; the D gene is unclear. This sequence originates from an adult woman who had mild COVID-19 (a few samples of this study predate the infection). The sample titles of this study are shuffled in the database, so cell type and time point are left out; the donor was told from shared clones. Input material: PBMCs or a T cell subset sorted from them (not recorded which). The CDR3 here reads CASSFIDNQDGYTF. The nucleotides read TGCGCCAGCAGCTTCATCGACAATCAAGATGGCTACACCTTC.